The sample holds a few counts of the clone carrying this TCR beta chain. Its matching antigen is unknown. Clones were sequenced by immunoSEQ multiplex PCR, and TCRdb holds only the in-frame ones, with some missing. The sample yields some 170,000 clones, 85% to 90% seen once. The sample originates from a study of T cell responses to AZD1222 COVID-19 vaccine. Study details: Analyses pooled second doses at about 4 or about 12 weeks.

The CDR3 has 14 amino acids. The germline CDR1 and CDR2 sequences are SGHTA and FQGTGA. The J segment lost 5 bases and the V segment lost 1 base, leaving 5 bases of the junction unmatched. Study-level results: It was only 6 or 7 AZD1222 recipients who were seropositive at baseline. No day 14 peak samples; only post-peak repertoires were characterized.

V gene TRBV7-3 combines with J gene TRBJ2-7, with 7 bases matching TRBD2. The sequences come from peripheral blood, collected on day 0 of AZD1222 vaccination. The clonotype comes from an adult in good health. The CDR3 region is CASSLNGGFDEQYF. CDR3 in DNA: TGTGCCAGCAGCTTAAACGGGGGGTTCGACGAGCAGTACTTC.